This section outlines one T cell receptor (beta chain) sequence together with its context. Its antigen remains undetermined. The record has no base qualities; no much larger clone is one base away. TCRbeta CDR3 regions were amplified from genomic DNA by means of the immunoSEQ Assay, a bias-controlled multiplex PCR. Processing in the source paper ran as follows. The number of nucleated cells in each sample was estimated from the amplification of reference gene primers within the assay. Sequence reads were collapsed and filtered to measure the absolute abundance of every unique TCRbeta CDR3 rearrangement. For each sample, productive Simpson clonality was calculated by taking the square root of Simpson's diversity index across productive rearrangements. Sourced from immuneACCESS, this table was stored by TCRdb with only in-frame sequences that have V and J called. A share of the clones is absent; for the studies checked, an unresolved V gene accounts for under half, and the remainder has no known explanation. From that table come the V and J calls and clone size; the DNA was used to work out D and trimming. This sample comprises more than 250,000 clones, about 82% of them detected only once. The top ten hold 1.5% to 2% of the sample.

This sample was taken from a study of blood T cell repertoires in COVID-19 (dated by TCRdb to the early 2020s). The study in broad terms: The collaborator samples originated in the United States, Italy and Spain and spanned the acute and convalescent phases of COVID-19. The material from the prospective study consisted of cDNA or gDNA derived from T cells, B-cell-depleted T cells, or PBMCs. Subjects who had been exposed to COVID-19, were actively infected with it, or had recovered from it provided the deeply sampled blood TCRbeta repertoires that made up the dataset. The repertoires were made available in a free public database intended to serve as a resource for research on the immune response to SARS-CoV-2. Samples came from the ongoing ImmuneRACE study (first 160 participants) plus 1,254 subjects from 6 global collaborators. The sample metadata nearly always contained a de-identified subject ID, COVID-19 status, age in years and sex. Where available, HLA class I and class II types were obtained from metadata supplied by the sample provider rather than from assay-based typing. General conclusions and limits of the study: Clinical and demographic metadata were provided uncurated, with the amount varying by source and participant.

Each collaborating institution followed its own protocols to collect whole blood in K2EDTA tubes. For TCRbeta analysis, collaborators shipped samples as frozen whole blood, isolated PBMCs, or DNA extracted from either of those sample types. The cysteine opens and the phenylalanine closes a CDR3 of 15 amino acids. The DNA shown is the 45-base CDR3, in frame from base 1. Trimming at the junction amounts to 0 bases on V and 2 bases on J, and the germline ends lie 13 bases apart. The germline V gene provides CDR1 SQVTM and CDR2 ANQGSEA. The receptor's source is a woman aged 45 to 65 with acute or convalescent COVID-19. The rearranged segments are TRBV29-1 and TRBJ1-1; the D gene lacks a confident call. Sequencing was performed on peripheral blood. The bases read TGCAGCGTTGAAGACACCGGACTTGCTAACACTGAAGCTTTCTTT. It translates as CSVEDTGLANTEAFF.